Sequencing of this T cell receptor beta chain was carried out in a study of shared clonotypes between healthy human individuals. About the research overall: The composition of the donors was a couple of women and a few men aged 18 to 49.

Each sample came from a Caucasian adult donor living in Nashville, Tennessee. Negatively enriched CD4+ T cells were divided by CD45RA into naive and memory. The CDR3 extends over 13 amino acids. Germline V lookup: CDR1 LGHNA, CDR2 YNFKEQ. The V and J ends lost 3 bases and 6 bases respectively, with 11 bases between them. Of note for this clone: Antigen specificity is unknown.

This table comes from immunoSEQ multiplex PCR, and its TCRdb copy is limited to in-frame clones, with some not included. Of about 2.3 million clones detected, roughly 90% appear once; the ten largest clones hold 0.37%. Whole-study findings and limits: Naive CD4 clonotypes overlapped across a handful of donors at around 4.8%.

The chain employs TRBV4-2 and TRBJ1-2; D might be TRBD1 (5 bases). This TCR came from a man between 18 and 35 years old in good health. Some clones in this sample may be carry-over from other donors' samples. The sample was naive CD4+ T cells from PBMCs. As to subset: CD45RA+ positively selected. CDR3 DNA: TGTGCCAGCAGCCAGGGGGGGGGAGATGGCTACACCTTC. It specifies CASSQGGGDGYTF.